Listed below are T cell receptor beta chains from one sample, sequenced in a study of T-cell reconstitution after alpha-beta-depleted transplantation in children. MiXCR, applied by TCRdb to the PCR reads, yields one record per CDR3 protein. The data contain approximately 520,000 distinct CDR3 sequences, roughly 11% of them singletons. The sample in question was PBMCs, mostly from graft donor cells, obtained 180 days after TCRalphabeta/CD19-depleted stem cell transplant. The receptor set was obtained from a female patient between 2 and 10 years old who had a stem cell transplant for aplastic anemia, so the T cells may come from the graft donor. CDR3s include the opening cysteine and the closing phenylalanine or tryptophan. Each record gives: D gene, clone size, V gene, J gene, CDR3 DNA, CDR3 protein. The D gene is left open where the match is weak. The size field is filled for only some rows; it gives once, few, many or a size class.

>NA|few|TRBV13|TRBJ2-5
TGTGCCAGCAGCGCCGGACAGATGAAGACCCAGTACTTC
CASSAGQMKTQYF
>NA|few|TRBV7-9|TRBJ1-2
TGTGCCAGCAGCTTAGGCTTAGAGGGTGGCTACACCTTC
CASSLGLEGGYTF
>NA|NA|TRBV20-1|TRBJ2-3
TGCAGTGCTAGTGAGGGCCGGGATAGAACAGATACGCAGTATTTT
CSASEGRDRTDTQYF
>NA|few|TRBV27|TRBJ1-5
TGTGCCAGCAGTTTTAGAGTAAGGCCGGGGCCTCTTAGCAATCAGCCCCAGCATTTT
CASSFRVRPGPLSNQPQHF
>TRBD1|few|TRBV3-1|TRBJ1-4
TGTGCCAGCAGCCCCACAGGGGGCGGTGAAAAACTGTTTTTT
CASSPTGGGEKLFF
>TRBD2|few|TRBV9|TRBJ2-1
TGTGCCAGTGGACTAGCGATCAGCTCCTACAATGAGCAGTTCTTC
CASGLAISSYNEQFF
>TRBD1|NA|TRBV2|TRBJ2-2
TGTGCCAAGTGGACAGGGGGCCCCACCGGGGAGCTGTTTTTT
CAKWTGGPTGELFF
>TRBD2|many|TRBV29-1|TRBJ2-7
TGCAGCGTTCGTCGCCGGGAGGGTGACGAGCAGTACTTC
CSVRRREGDEQYF
>NA|few|TRBV10-3|TRBJ1-5
TGTGCCATCAGTGGGACCAGCAATCAGCCCCAGCATTTT
CAISGTSNQPQHF
>NA|many|TRBV20-1|TRBJ2-1
TGCAGTGCTAGAGACCCCCTGTTAAGCTCCTACAATGAGCAGTTCTTC
CSARDPLLSSYNEQFF
>NA|few|TRBV4-3|TRBJ1-2
TGCGCCAGCAGCCCCGATTCCGGGTTCTCAAATGGCTACACCTTC
CASSPDSGFSNGYTF
>TRBD2|many|TRBV29-1|TRBJ2-1
TGCAGCGTTGAACGGCTAGCGGCTTACAATGAGCAGTTCTTC
CSVERLAAYNEQFF
>NA|NA|TRBV5-4|TRBJ2-1
TGTGCCAGCAGCTTGGCCGCGGCTAATGAGCAGTTCTTC
CASSLAAANEQFF
>NA|NA|TRBV7-2|TRBJ1-1
TGTGCCAGCAGCTTATGGGGGACGGTGAACACTGAAGCTTTCTTT
CASSLWGTVNTEAFF
>NA|NA|TRBV27|TRBJ1-2
TGTGCCAGCAGTTTATCGATAAGGGGTGCTGGCTACACCTTC
CASSLSIRGAGYTF
>NA|few|TRBV7-2|TRBJ1-3
TGTGCCAGCAGCGCCGCGGTCGGTAGAAACACCATATATTTT
CASSAAVGRNTIYF
>NA|NA|TRBV28|TRBJ2-3
TGTGCCAGCAGTAGGGCCACAGATACGCAGTATTTT
CASSRATDTQYF
>TRBD1|NA|TRBV19|TRBJ2-1
TGTGCCAGTAGTATGACGACAGGGTCCTACAATGAGCAGTTCTTC
CASSMTTGSYNEQFF
>NA|few|TRBV18|TRBJ1-1
TGTGCCAGCTCCGCTTTCGGGGATGACACTGAAGCTTTCTTT
CASSAFGDDTEAFF
>NA|NA|TRBV28|TRBJ2-1
TGTGCCAGCCCTCCTTCGTCAGCGAGCTCCTACAATGAGCAGTTCTTC
CASPPSSASSYNEQFF